This is a list of T cell receptor beta chains from one sample in a study of blood T cell repertoires in COVID-19. The repertoire was sequenced with immunoSEQ multiplex PCR; TCRdb's copy has only in-frame clones and lacks some. The repertoire has roughly 250,000 clones, 70% to 85% of them found once; the top ten carry nearly 5%. Sequencing was carried out using peripheral blood. The receptors were gathered from a woman of 80 years or more with active or convalescent COVID-19. The CDR3 runs from the conserved cysteine through the conserved F or W. A D gene is named only where the DNA matches it firmly. Clone size is stated in some rows and not others, as once, few, many or a class when expanded.

TRBD1	NA	TRBV6-2/TRBV6-3	TRBJ2-7	TGTGCCAGCAGCCGGACAGGACAATCCTACGAGCAGTACTTC	CASSRTGQSYEQYF
TRBD1	NA	TRBV5-5	TRBJ1-5	TGTGCCAGCAGCTTGACTGGGACAGACAATCAGCCCCAGCATTTT	CASSLTGTDNQPQHF
NA	NA	TRBV9	TRBJ1-6	TGTGCCAGCAGCGTAGGGCCTGTAGCTTCACCCCTCCACTTT	CASSVGPVASPLHF
NA	few	TRBV19	TRBJ1-4	TGTGCCAGTTGGAGAGCGGGAAAACTGTTTTTT	CASWRAGKLFF
TRBD1	NA	TRBV30	TRBJ1-6	TGTGCCTCGGGACAGAATAATTCACCCCTCCACTTT	CASGQNNSPLHF
NA	NA	TRBV12-2	TRBJ2-3	TGTGCAAGTCGCTTAGCACCCGGGACTAGCGGGAGTGCAGATACGCAGTATTTT	CASRLAPGTSGSADTQYF
NA	NA	TRBV19	TRBJ1-6	TGTGCCAGTAGGGGGACGCCGGGGGGCGATAATTCACCCCTCCACTTT	CASRGTPGGDNSPLHF
TRBD2	many	TRBV29-1	TRBJ2-7	TGCAGCGTTGGAGCGGGAGGGCTCCTTGGGAACGAGCAGTACTTC	CSVGAGGLLGNEQYF
TRBD1	few	TRBV7-9	TRBJ1-2	TGTGCCAGCAGCTCGACAGGGGATGTCTATGGCTACACCTTC	CASSSTGDVYGYTF
TRBD2	NA	TRBV3-1/TRBV3-2	TRBJ2-5	TGTGCCAGCAGCCAAGCAGCGGGAGGCTTTCAAGAGACCCAGTACTTC	CASSQAAGGFQETQYF
TRBD1	NA	TRBV28	TRBJ2-7	TGTGCCAGCAGTCTCCCGGGACAGGGTGGGAACGAGCAGTACTTC	CASSLPGQGGNEQYF
NA	NA	TRBV19	TRBJ1-5	TGTGCCAGTAGTACCGAGGTCGCCAGCAATCAGCCCCAGCATTTT	CASSTEVASNQPQHF
NA	once	TRBV5-4	TRBJ1-3	TGTGCCAGCAGCCGAGGCCCCGAATCTTTCTCTGGAAACACCATATATTTT	CASSRGPESFSGNTIYF
NA	NA	TRBV5-1	TRBJ1-6	TGCGCCAGCAGCTTGGTTCCCACTAGAGACTCCTATAATTCACCCCTCCACTTT	CASSLVPTRDSYNSPLHF
NA	few	TRBV3-1/TRBV3-2	TRBJ2-5	TGTGCCAGCAGCCAAGAGGGCAGGAGGATCCAGTACTTC	CASSQEGRRIQYF
TRBD1	NA	TRBV19	TRBJ1-1	TGTGCCAGTATGTCCAGGGGGCGAGTGGGTACTGAAGCTTTCTTT	CASMSRGRVGTEAFF
TRBD1	few	TRBV5-1	TRBJ1-4	TGCGCCAGCAGCTATGGACAGGGGGCTAATGAAAAACTGTTTTTT	CASSYGQGANEKLFF
NA	NA	TRBV3-1/TRBV3-2	TRBJ1-1	TGTGCCAGCAGCTTCCGGGGACAGAACACTGAAGCTTTCTTT	CASSFRGQNTEAFF
TRBD2	NA	TRBV28	TRBJ2-3	TGTGCCAGCAGTTTATATGCGGGAGGGGCAGATACGCAGTATTTT	CASSLYAGGADTQYF
NA	NA	TRBV7-9	TRBJ2-3	TGTGCCAGCAGCTTAAGAGCGGGTCCGCCTACAGATACGCAGTATTTT	CASSLRAGPPTDTQYF
NA	NA	TRBV13	TRBJ2-1	TGTGCCAGCAATCCCCGCAGTTATAACAATGAGCAGTTCTTC	CASNPRSYNNEQFF
NA	NA	TRBV19	TRBJ2-5	TGTGCCAGTAGTCCGCGACACATTCAAGAGACCCAGTACTTC	CASSPRHIQETQYF
TRBD2	NA	TRBV11-2	TRBJ2-3	TGTGCCAGCAGCTTAGATCATTGGCGGGGGTTCACAGATACGCAGTATTTT	CASSLDHWRGFTDTQYF
NA	NA	TRBV18	TRBJ1-5	TGTGCCAGCTCACCGGCCGGGACACCGAATCAGCCCCAGCATTTT	CASSPAGTPNQPQHF
TRBD1	NA	TRBV19	TRBJ2-7	TGTGCCAGTAGTATTGGGGACAGTGGTGAGCAGTACTTC	CASSIGDSGEQYF
NA	NA	TRBV28	TRBJ1-4	TGTGCCAGCAGTTTAGGCAGGGTCACTGAAAAACTGTTTTTT	CASSLGRVTEKLFF
TRBD2	NA	TRBV7-2	TRBJ2-1	TGTGCCAGCAGCTCCATAGCGGGGGGTTACAATGAGCAGTTCTTC	CASSSIAGGYNEQFF
TRBD2	NA	TRBV2	TRBJ2-1	TGTGCCAGCAGTGAGGGCGGGAGTCCCTACAATGAGCAGTTCTTC	CASSEGGSPYNEQFF
TRBD1	NA	TRBV5-1	TRBJ1-5	TGCGCCAGCAGCCGCACAGGGGGCGTACAGCCCCAGCATTTT	CASSRTGGVQPQHF
NA	NA	TRBV28	TRBJ2-7	TGTGCCAGCAGTTCGACAGGCTACTACGAGCAGTACTTC	CASSSTGYYEQYF
TRBD2	NA	TRBV6-5	TRBJ2-1	TGTGCCAGCCGAGGGAAAGCGGGGGATTACAATGAGCAGTTCTTC	CASRGKAGDYNEQFF
TRBD1	few	TRBV5-1	TRBJ2-6	TGCGCCAGCAGCTTGGAACAGGGGGTAGCTGGGGCCAACGTCCTGACTTTC	CASSLEQGVAGANVLTF
TRBD1	NA	TRBV12-3/TRBV12-4	TRBJ2-1	TGTGCCAGCAGCCCATCGACAGGGAGTGAGCAGTTCTTC	CASSPSTGSEQFF